What follows are 29 T cell receptor beta chains derived from one specimen sequenced in a study of identical twins (TCRdb year 2016). To prepare the library, 5' RACE was applied. The sequencing machine was an Illumina HiSeq 2000. TCRdb took the public reads, trimmed them with fastp at Q25, ran MiXCR for clone calling and kept in-frame beta chains. Rows with one shared CDR3 protein collapse into an entry with the most common genes and DNA. Across this sample there are hundreds of thousands of distinct CDR3 sequences, with 8.6% seen only once. Of the sample, around 0.98% is held by the ten largest clones. These data were likewise used in another study, on yellow fever vaccine responses in identical twins.

Sequenced: PBMCs. The source of these receptors is a woman aged 18-29 years in good health.

This clonotype was seen ten or more times. The genes are TRBV5-1 and TRBJ2-2; either TRBD1 or TRBD2 may supply D (6 bases each). The CDR3 is 15 residues long. Deletions cut 1 base from V and 4 bases from J, with 11 bases between. Germline-derived CDR1 and CDR2 are SGHRS and YFSETQ. The CDR3 nucleotides read TGCGCCAGCAGCTTGATCAGGGGAGGCACCGGGGAGCTGTTTTTT. This encodes CASSLIRGGTGELFF.

There are a few counts of this clonotype. The V and J genes are TRBV28 and TRBJ1-1, with 11 bases lining up with TRBD1. Germline CDR1 MDHEN, CDR2 SYDVKM. V lost 4 bases to trimming and J lost 3 bases; unmatched junction nucleotides: 4. The CDR3 contains 15 residues. The CDR3 here is CASSSLGQGDTEAFF. DNA of the CDR3: TGTGCCAGCAGTTCCTTGGGACAGGGGGACACTGAAGCTTTCTTT.

This clonotype has more than one count but fewer than ten. The chain is built from TRBV7-9 and TRBJ1-1; D may be TRBD1 (5 bases). The V gene's germline CDR1 is SEHNR and CDR2 FQNEAQ (reference sequence). V was clipped by 5 bases and J by 7 bases, with 11 bases between them. The CDR3 is 12 residues long. The CDR3 DNA reads as TGTGCCAGCAGCGCCGCCGACAGTGAAGCTTTCTTT. Translating it yields CASSAADSEAFF.

The V and J genes are TRBV20-1 and TRBJ1-2; possible D gene TRBD1, 5 bases. The germline CDR1 and CDR2 sequences are DFQATT and SNEGSKA (reference sequence). The CDR3 has 15 residues. V was clipped by 3 bases and J by 2 bases, with 16 bases between them. The CDR3 here is CSARGGDGRNYGYTF. The CDR3 DNA sequence: TGCAGTGCTAGGGGAGGGGACGGGAGGAACTATGGCTACACCTTC.

This clonotype turned up a few times. This rearrangement joins TRBV20-1 to TRBJ2-2; D gene unclear. Germline CDR1 and CDR2: DFQATT and SNEGSKA (reference sequence). Trimming took off 3 bases at V and 3 bases at J, with 8 bases between the two ends. CDR3 length: 13 residues. The CDR3 spells CSASGTHTGELFF. CDR3 DNA sequence: TGCAGTGCTAGTGGCACTCACACCGGGGAGCTGTTTTTT.

The sample holds many counts of this clonotype. As DNA, the CDR3 is TGTGCCAGCACCCCCCCGGGTGAAGGGGGCTACACCTTC. Protein: CASTPPGEGGYTF. V gene TRBV7-9 combines with J gene TRBJ1-2; no clear D. Trimming removed 7 bases from V and 8 bases from J, with 17 bases in between. The CDR3 extends over 13 amino acids. CDR1 and CDR2 (germline): SEHNR, FQNEAQ (reference sequence).

This clonotype showed up just a few times. The chain is built from TRBV2 and TRBJ2-7; TRBD2 might be the D (5 bases). Germline-derived CDR1 and CDR2 are SNHLY and FYNNEI. V was pared by 5 bases and J by 3 bases, with 14 bases between. The CDR3 sequence is 14 residues long. The CDR3 bases are TGTGCCAGCAGTCATAGCGAAGCGTTCTACGAGCAGTACTTC. Its translation: CASSHSEAFYEQYF.

This clonotype was seen ten or more times. The rearrangement links TRBV27 to TRBJ2-3, with 9 positions matching TRBD1. The V gene end was trimmed by 2 bases and the J gene end by 5 bases; junction bases not matched to a gene: 8. Germline V gene sequence: CDR1 MNHEY, CDR2 SMNVEV (reference sequence). The CDR3 spans 16 residues. The CDR3 DNA reads TGTGCCAGCAGTTTAGTACAGGGGGCAGGGATAGATACGCAGTATTTT. It codes for CASSLVQGAGIDTQYF.

This clonotype has only a few counts. This chain joins TRBV6-1 and TRBJ2-7, with unresolved D. Trimming pared 2 bases from V and 6 bases from J, leaving 5 bases between. Germline V gene sequence: CDR1 MNHNS, CDR2 SASEGT. The CDR3 has 11 amino acids. The DNA for the CDR3 is TGTGCCAGCAGTGAACCGAGCGAGCAGTACTTC. The encoded protein is CASSEPSEQYF.

This clonotype was picked up a small number of times. The chain employs TRBV19 and TRBJ2-2; 8 bases align to TRBD2. There are 16 residues in the CDR3. After removal of 3 bases from V and 5 bases from J, the junction contained 8 bases not matched to a gene. Germline assignment: CDR1 LNHDA and CDR2 SQIVND (reference sequence). The CDR3, as DNA: TGTGCCAGTAGTATTCCGGGACTAGGGATTACCGGGGAGCTGTTTTTT. Its protein product is CASSIPGLGITGELFF. The full variable domain, completed using reference TRBV19 and TRBJ2-2, is DGGITQSPKYLFRKEGQNVTLSCEQNLNHDAMYWYRQDPGQGLRLIYYSQIVNDFQKGDIAEGYSVSREKKESFPLTVTSAQKNPTAFYLCASSIPGLGITGELFFGEGSRLTVL.

V usage is TRBV6-2 or TRBV6-3 and J usage is TRBJ2-5; D perhaps matches TRBD1 (6 bases). Per germline, CDR1 MNHEY and CDR2 SVGEGT. Trimming took off 2 bases at V and 1 base at J, with 20 bases between the two ends. This CDR3 is built from 18 residues. The CDR3 protein is CASSYGVGAAYLQETQYF. The CDR3, as DNA: TGTGCCAGCAGTTACGGGGTGGGGGCGGCATATCTCCAAGAGACCCAGTACTTC.

This clonotype was detected a few times. This chain uses TRBV10-1 with TRBJ2-3; 9 nucleotides line up with TRBD1. Germline V gene sequence: CDR1 WNHNN, CDR2 SYGVQD (reference sequence). With 10 bases clipped from V and 3 bases from J, the junction kept 5 bases outside the gene matches. The CDR3 is 13 residues long. The CDR3 nucleotides read TGCGCCACAGGGACAGGGCGGACAGATACGCAGTATTTT. Protein: CATGTGRTDTQYF.

The J gene is TRBJ2-7, the V gene TRBV28, with 9 positions matching TRBD2. This CDR3 spans 15 amino acids. The germline gives CDR1 MDHEN, CDR2 SYDVKM. V lost 5 bases and J lost 4; bases outside the gene matches: 9. The CDR3 nucleotides are TGTGCCAGCAGTCGCGGGAGGGCCTGGGGGTACGAGCAGTACTTC. It encodes CASSRGRAWGYEQYF.

In this sample, this clonotype turned up many times. The chain employs TRBV3-1 and TRBJ2-4; D unresolved. V dropped 3 bases and J dropped 16 bases, with 13 bases sitting between them. From germline, CDR1 is LGHDT and CDR2 YNNKEL (reference sequence). The CDR3 length is 11 residues. The CDR3 region is CASSHDTYLYF. CDR3 bases: TGTGCCAGCAGCCACGACACCTACCTATACTTC.

The CDR3 nucleotides are TGTGCCAGCAGCCCAATCTTGGCAAAGCCCGAGCAGTACTTC. It specifies CASSPILAKPEQYF. The J gene is TRBJ2-7, the V gene TRBV7-2; D not certain. CDR3 size: 14 residues. Trimming removed 5 bases from V and 6 bases from J, with 17 bases in between. Germline V gene sequence: CDR1 SGHTA, CDR2 FQGNSA. Drawing the rest from reference TRBV7-2 and TRBJ2-7, the complete variable domain is GAGVSQSPSNKVTEKGKDVELRCDPISGHTALYWYRQSLGQGLEFLIYFQGNSAPDKSGLPSDRFSAERTGGSVSTLTIQRTQQEDSAVYLCASSPILAKPEQYFGPGTRLTVT.

This chain joins TRBV28 and TRBJ1-6; unclear D gene. The CDR3 contains 15 residues. Germline V lookup: CDR1 MDHEN, CDR2 SYDVKM. Trimming took off 3 bases at V and 7 bases at J, with 13 bases between the two ends. Here the CDR3 reads CASSFFMTRNSPLHF. The CDR3 DNA reads TGTGCCAGCAGTTTTTTTATGACCCGGAATTCACCCCTCCACTTT.

The chain joins TRBV7-9 to TRBJ2-7; tentatively, D is TRBD1 (6 bases). The V and J ends lost 7 bases and 3 bases respectively, with 13 bases between them. From germline, CDR1 is SEHNR and CDR2 FQNEAQ (reference sequence). The CDR3 has 13 residues. The CDR3 spells CASNPEQGYEQYF. The CDR3 bases are TGTGCCAGCAACCCCGAACAGGGCTACGAGCAGTACTTC. Filled out from reference TRBV7-9 and TRBJ2-7, the complete variable domain reads DTGVSQNPRHKITKRGQNVTFRCDPISEHNRLYWYRQTLGQGPEFLTYFQNEAQLEKSRLLSDRFSAERPKGSFSTLEIQRTEQGDSAMYLCASNPEQGYEQYFGPGTRLTVT.

This clonotype was seen more than once but under ten times. The chain combines TRBV5-1 with TRBJ2-5; D remains unclear. CDR1 and CDR2 from the germline V gene are SGHRS and YFSETQ. V was cut by 4 bases and J by 1 base, with 5 bases left in between. This CDR3 contains 12 residues. Here the CDR3 reads CASSNPQETQYF. In nucleotides, the CDR3 is TGCGCCAGCAGCAACCCCCAAGAGACCCAGTACTTC.

This clonotype was recorded a few times. The chain has TRBV7-9 and TRBJ2-7, with unresolved D. The CDR3 has 13 residues. Germline loops: CDR1 SEHNR, CDR2 FQNEAQ (reference sequence). Trimming removed 11 bases from V and 2 bases from J, with 16 bases in between. For the CDR3, the DNA is TGTGCCTCAGCAGTGGTACAGCCCTACGAGCAGTACTTC. Encoded protein: CASAVVQPYEQYF.

V is TRBV9 and J is TRBJ1-2; TRBD1 matches at 8 bases. The V segment lost 0 bases and the J segment 8 bases; nucleotides outside the gene matches: 15. This CDR3 contains 17 residues. The V gene's germline CDR1 is SGDLS and CDR2 YYNGEE. CDR3 amino acids: CASSVDRTVDRVGGYTF. In nucleotides, the CDR3 is TGTGCCAGCAGCGTAGATAGAACGGTGGACAGGGTTGGCGGCTACACCTTC.

This clonotype was seen only a few times. The chain joins TRBV7-2 to TRBJ2-5; D gene uncertain. The V and J ends lost 5 bases and 0 bases respectively, with 10 bases between them. Germline V gene sequence: CDR1 SGHTA, CDR2 FQGNSA. The CDR3 runs to 14 residues. The DNA of the CDR3 is TGTGCCAGCAGCCCCCCGGTTTACCAAGAGACCCAGTACTTC. Encoded protein: CASSPPVYQETQYF.

This clonotype was seen a single time. The chain carries TRBV6-2 or TRBV6-3 and TRBJ2-5, with D unclear. CDR1 MNHEY and CDR2 SVGEGT come from the germline V gene. V lost 5 bases, J lost 0 bases, and 10 bases lay in between. The CDR3 totals 14 residues. The CDR3 DNA follows: TGTGCCAGCAGTGACCACGGGTACCAAGAGACCCAGTACTTC. This sequence encodes CASSDHGYQETQYF.

This chain connects TRBV7-2 to TRBJ1-1, with D uncertain. Germline CDR1 and CDR2: SGHTA and FQGNSA. The CDR3 covers 14 residues. Trimming took off 0 bases at V and 1 base at J, with 6 bases between the two ends. The CDR3 protein is CASSLAPRNTEAFF. The CDR3 region has the DNA TGTGCCAGCAGCTTAGCGCCGAGGAACACTGAAGCTTTCTTT. The whole variable domain, remainder taken from reference TRBV7-2 and TRBJ1-1, is GAGVSQSPSNKVTEKGKDVELRCDPISGHTALYWYRQSLGQGLEFLIYFQGNSAPDKSGLPSDRFSAERTGGSVSTLTIQRTQQEDSAVYLCASSLAPRNTEAFFGQGTRLTVV.

This clonotype was seen a few times. The V and J genes are TRBV6-1 and TRBJ1-1, with unresolved D. This CDR3 region has 17 residues. The V end was cut by 7 bases, the J end by 1 base, with 22 bases between. Germline CDR1 and CDR2: MNHNS and SASEGT. As DNA, the CDR3 is TGTGCCAGCACCGATTTCCTAGGTGCTCCCCAGAACACTGAAGCTTTCTTT. Residues: CASTDFLGAPQNTEAFF.

This clonotype came up a few times. The genes are TRBV20-1 and TRBJ2-2; 8 nucleotides agree with TRBD1. Trimming cost V 0 bases and J 5 bases; bases outside gene matches: 11. The CDR3 has 17 residues. Germline lookup yields CDR1 DFQATT and CDR2 SNEGSKA (reference sequence). CDR3 in DNA: TGCAGTGCTAGAGATCGGGCAGGGGGCTTTGAAACCGGGGAGCTGTTTTTT. This translates into CSARDRAGGFETGELFF.

V is TRBV2 and J is TRBJ2-1; D not certain. CDR3 size: 14 residues. V lost 3 bases and J lost 7, with 13 bases in between. CDR1 and CDR2 from the germline V gene are SNHLY and FYNNEI. The CDR3 nucleotides are TGTGCCAGCAGTGATAGGGTGAAAACTAATGAGCAGTTCTTC. This sequence encodes CASSDRVKTNEQFF.

This clonotype was counted ten times or more. The gene calls are TRBV7-2 and TRBJ2-3; TRBD2 matches 15 bases. The CDR3 runs 16 residues. CDR1 SGHTA and CDR2 FQGNSA come from the germline V gene. Germline trimming cut 1 base from V and 6 bases from J; bases unmatched to any gene: 2. The CDR3 DNA reads as TGTGCCAGCAGCTTAGGGACTAGCGGGAGGGCCGATACGCAGTATTTT. Its translation: CASSLGTSGRADTQYF. Supplemented by reference TRBV7-2 and TRBJ2-3, the full variable domain reads GAGVSQSPSNKVTEKGKDVELRCDPISGHTALYWYRQSLGQGLEFLIYFQGNSAPDKSGLPSDRFSAERTGGSVSTLTIQRTQQEDSAVYLCASSLGTSGRADTQYFGPGTRLTVL.

This clonotype showed up many times. The genes are TRBV5-1 and TRBJ2-7; D is uncertain. CDR1 is SGHRS, CDR2 YFSETQ, per germline. V was clipped by 2 bases and J by 2 bases, with 11 bases between them. The CDR3 covers 14 residues. The CDR3 sequence: CASSLPNETYEQYF. CDR3 sequence (DNA): TGCGCCAGCAGCTTACCCAATGAGACCTACGAGCAGTACTTC.

This sequence joins TRBV29-1 and TRBJ2-1, with TRBD1 as a possible D gene (6 bases). The V and J ends lost 8 bases and 2 bases respectively, with 19 bases between them. The CDR3 covers 15 residues. Germline CDR1 and CDR2: SQVTM and ANQGSEA. The CDR3 DNA is TGCAGCTTCCTAGGGGCCTCAGGGGCCTACAATGAGCAGTTCTTC. Protein: CSFLGASGAYNEQFF.